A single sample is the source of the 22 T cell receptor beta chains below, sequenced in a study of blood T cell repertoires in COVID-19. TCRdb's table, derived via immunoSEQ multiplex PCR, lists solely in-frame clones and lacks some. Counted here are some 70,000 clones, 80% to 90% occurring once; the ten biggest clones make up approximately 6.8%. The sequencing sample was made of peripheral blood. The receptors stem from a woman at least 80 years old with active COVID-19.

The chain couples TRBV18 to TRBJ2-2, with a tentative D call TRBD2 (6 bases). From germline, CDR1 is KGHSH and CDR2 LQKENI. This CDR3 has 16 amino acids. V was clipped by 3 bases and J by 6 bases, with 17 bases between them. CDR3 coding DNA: TGTGCCAGCTCACCCTCCCTCGGGGGAGGTGCCGGGGAGCTGTTTTTT. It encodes CASSPSLGGGAGELFF.

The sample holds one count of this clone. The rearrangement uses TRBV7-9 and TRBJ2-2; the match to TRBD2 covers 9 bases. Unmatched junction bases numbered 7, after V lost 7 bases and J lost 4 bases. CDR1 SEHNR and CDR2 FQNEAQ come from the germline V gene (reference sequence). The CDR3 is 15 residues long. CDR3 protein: CASTLAGVFTGELFF. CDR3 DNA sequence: TGTGCCAGCACGTTAGCGGGAGTGTTCACCGGGGAGCTGTTTTTT.

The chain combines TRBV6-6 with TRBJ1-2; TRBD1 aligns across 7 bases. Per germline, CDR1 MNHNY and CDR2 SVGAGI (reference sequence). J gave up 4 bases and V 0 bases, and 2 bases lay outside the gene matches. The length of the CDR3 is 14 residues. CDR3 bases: TGTGCCAGCAGTTACTCACAGGGGACCTATGGCTACACCTTC. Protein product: CASSYSQGTYGYTF.

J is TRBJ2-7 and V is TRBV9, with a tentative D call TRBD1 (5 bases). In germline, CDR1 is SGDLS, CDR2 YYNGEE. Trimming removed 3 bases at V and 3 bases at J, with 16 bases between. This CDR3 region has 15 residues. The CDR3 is CASSADTLGDYEQYF. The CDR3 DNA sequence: TGTGCCAGCAGCGCAGATACCTTAGGGGACTACGAGCAGTACTTC.

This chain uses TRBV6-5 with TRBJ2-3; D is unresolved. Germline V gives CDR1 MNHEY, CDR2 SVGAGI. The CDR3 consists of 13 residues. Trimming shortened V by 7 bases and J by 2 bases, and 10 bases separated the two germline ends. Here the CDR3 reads CASTSIVTDTQYF. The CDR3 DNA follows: TGTGCCAGCACAAGTATAGTCACAGATACGCAGTATTTT.

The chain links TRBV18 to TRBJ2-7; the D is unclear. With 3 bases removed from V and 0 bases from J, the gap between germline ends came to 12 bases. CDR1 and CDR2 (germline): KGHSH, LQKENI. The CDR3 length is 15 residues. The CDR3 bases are TGTGCCAGCTCACCCACCATCTTGAGCTCCTACGAGCAGTACTTC. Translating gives CASSPTILSSYEQYF.

CDR3 DNA: TGTGCCAGTAGTATCCAGGGGGGACTAGCGGGAGTGAGGGCATACAATGAGCAGTTCTTC. Translated: CASSIQGGLAGVRAYNEQFF. V is TRBV19 and J is TRBJ2-1; 14 bases are a match to TRBD2. The CDR3 consists of 20 residues. After removal of 3 bases from V and 4 bases from J, the junction contained 14 bases not matched to a gene. From germline, CDR1 is LNHDA and CDR2 SQIVND (reference sequence).

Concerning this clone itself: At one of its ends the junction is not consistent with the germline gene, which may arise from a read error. CDR3 residues: CASSSYLAGAGVF. CDR3 nucleotide sequence: TGTGCCAGCAGTTCCTACCTAGCGGGGGCTGGGGTCTTC. V and J are TRBV27 and TRBJ2-1; 10 bases fit TRBD2. This CDR3 has 13 residues. CDR1 is MNHEY and CDR2 is SMNVEV in the germline V gene (reference sequence).

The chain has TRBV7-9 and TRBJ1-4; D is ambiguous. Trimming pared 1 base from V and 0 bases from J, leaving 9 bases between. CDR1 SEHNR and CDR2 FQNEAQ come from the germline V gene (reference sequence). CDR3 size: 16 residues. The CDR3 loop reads CASSLGAASTNEKLFF. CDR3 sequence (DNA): TGTGCCAGCAGCTTAGGGGCAGCATCAACTAATGAAAAACTGTTTTTT.

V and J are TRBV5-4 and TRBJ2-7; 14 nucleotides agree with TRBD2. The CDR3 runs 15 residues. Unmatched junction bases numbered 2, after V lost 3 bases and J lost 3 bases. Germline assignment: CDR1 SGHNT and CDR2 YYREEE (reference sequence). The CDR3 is CASSYGTSGSYEQYF. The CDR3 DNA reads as TGTGCCAGCAGCTACGGGACTAGCGGGAGCTACGAGCAGTACTTC. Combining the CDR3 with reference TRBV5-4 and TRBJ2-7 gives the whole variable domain ETGVTQSPTHLIKTRGQQVTLRCSSQSGHNTVSWYQQALGQGPQFIFQYYREEENGRGNFPPRFSGLQFPNYSSELNVNALELDDSALYLCASSYGTSGSYEQYFGPGTRLTVT.

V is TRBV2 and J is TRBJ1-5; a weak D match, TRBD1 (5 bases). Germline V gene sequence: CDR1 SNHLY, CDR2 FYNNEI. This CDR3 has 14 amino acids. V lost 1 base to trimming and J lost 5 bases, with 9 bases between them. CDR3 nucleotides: TGTGCCAGCAGTGAAGGGGGCGCGGATCAGCCCCAGCATTTT. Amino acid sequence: CASSEGGADQPQHF.

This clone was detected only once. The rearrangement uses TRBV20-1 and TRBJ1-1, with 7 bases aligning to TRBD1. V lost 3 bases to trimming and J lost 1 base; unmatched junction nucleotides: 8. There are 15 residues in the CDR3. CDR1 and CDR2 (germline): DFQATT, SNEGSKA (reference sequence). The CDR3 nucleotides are TGCAGTGCTAGTCCCGACAGGGAGGAGAACACTGAAGCTTTCTTT. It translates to CSASPDREENTEAFF.

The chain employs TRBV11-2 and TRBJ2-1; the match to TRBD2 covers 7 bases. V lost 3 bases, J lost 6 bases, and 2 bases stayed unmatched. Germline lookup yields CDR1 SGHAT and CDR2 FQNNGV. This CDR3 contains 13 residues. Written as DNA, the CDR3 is TGTGCCAGCAGCTTTTCGGGGGGCAATGAGCAGTTCTTC. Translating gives CASSFSGGNEQFF.

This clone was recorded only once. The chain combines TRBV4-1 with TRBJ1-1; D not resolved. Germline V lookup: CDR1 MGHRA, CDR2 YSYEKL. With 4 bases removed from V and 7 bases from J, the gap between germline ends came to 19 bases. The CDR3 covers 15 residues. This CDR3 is CASSPPARVDGEAFF. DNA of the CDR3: TGCGCCAGCAGCCCCCCCGCGAGGGTCGATGGTGAAGCTTTCTTT.

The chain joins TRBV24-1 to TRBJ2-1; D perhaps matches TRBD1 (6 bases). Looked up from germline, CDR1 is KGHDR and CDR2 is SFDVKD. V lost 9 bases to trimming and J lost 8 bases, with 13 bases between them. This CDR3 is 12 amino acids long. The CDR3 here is CATEGELDEQFF. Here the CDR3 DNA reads TGTGCCACCGAGGGGGAACTCGATGAGCAGTTCTTC.

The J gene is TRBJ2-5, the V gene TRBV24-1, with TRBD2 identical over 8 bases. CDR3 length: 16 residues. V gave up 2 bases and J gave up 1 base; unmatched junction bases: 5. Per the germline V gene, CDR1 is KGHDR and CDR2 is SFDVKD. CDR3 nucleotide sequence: TGTGCCACCAGTGATTCTCGGGGGGGGCCCCAAGAGACCCAGTACTTC. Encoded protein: CATSDSRGGPQETQYF.

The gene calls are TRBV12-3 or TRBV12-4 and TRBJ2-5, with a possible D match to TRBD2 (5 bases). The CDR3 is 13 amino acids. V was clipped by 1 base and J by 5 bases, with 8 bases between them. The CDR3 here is CASSLGTGETQYF. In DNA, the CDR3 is TGTGCCAGCAGTTTAGGGACGGGGGAGACCCAGTACTTC.

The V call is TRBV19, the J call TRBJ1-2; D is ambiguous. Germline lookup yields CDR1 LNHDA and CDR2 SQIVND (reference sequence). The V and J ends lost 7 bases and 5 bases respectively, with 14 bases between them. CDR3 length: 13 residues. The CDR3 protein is CASNKWQNYGYTF. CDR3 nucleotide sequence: TGTGCCAGTAACAAGTGGCAGAATTATGGCTACACCTTC.

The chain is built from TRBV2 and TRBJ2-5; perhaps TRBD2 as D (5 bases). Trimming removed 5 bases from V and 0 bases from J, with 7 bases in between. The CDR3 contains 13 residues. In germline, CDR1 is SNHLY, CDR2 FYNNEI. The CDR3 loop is CASSRENQETQYF. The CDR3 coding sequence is TGTGCCAGCAGTCGGGAAAACCAAGAGACCCAGTACTTC.

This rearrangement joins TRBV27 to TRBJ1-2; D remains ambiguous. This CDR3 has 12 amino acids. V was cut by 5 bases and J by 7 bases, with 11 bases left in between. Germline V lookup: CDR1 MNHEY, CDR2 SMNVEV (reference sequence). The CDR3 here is CASSLGVGGYTF. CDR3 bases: TGTGCCAGCAGTCTCGGGGTGGGTGGCTACACCTTC.

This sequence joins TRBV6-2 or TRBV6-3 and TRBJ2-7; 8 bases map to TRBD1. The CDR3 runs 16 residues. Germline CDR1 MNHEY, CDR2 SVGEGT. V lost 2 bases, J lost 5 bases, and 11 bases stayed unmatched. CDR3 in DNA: TGTGCCAGCAGTTACCCTACCGACAGGGGAGGCCACGAGCAGTACTTC. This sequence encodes CASSYPTDRGGHEQYF.

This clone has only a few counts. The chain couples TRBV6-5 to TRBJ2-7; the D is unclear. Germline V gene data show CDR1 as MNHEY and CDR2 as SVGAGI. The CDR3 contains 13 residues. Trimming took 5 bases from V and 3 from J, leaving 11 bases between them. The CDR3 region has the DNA TGTGCCAGCAGTCCCCGAACAAACTACGAGCAGTACTTC. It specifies CASSPRTNYEQYF.